A few counts support the clone carrying this T cell receptor (beta chain). The CDR3 totals 13 residues. Trimming shortened V by 6 bases and J by 5 bases, and 13 bases separated the two germline ends. From the RT-PCR reads, TCRdb called clonotypes with MiXCR, one entry per CDR3 protein. This table holds roughly 200,000 distinct CDR3 sequences, more than 35% found once. The data belong to a study of patients and donors after allogeneic stem cell transplantation. The sample consisted of blood, either unsorted or a sorted T cell fraction (not recorded which). This sequence originates from a human donor who was either an allogeneic HSCT recipient or a stem cell or donor lymphocyte infusion donor (not recorded which). It is not recorded whose cells these are; they may come from a transplant donor. The genes are TRBV12-3 or TRBV12-4 and TRBJ1-2; D not certain. CDR3 region: CASSSRTLYGYTF. CDR3 bases: TGTGCCAGCAGCTCCCGGACTCTGTATGGCTACACCTTC.